This TCR beta chain came from a study of CD8+CD57+ T cells in acquired aplastic anemia. Points from the study as a whole: Between patients and controls, approximately 29 CD8+ CDR3 sequences were found in common.

An expansion of CD8+CD57+ cells by flow cytometry had been shown in patients chosen for sequencing. This clonotype was detected many times. The antigen remains unidentified. Genomic DNA was employed as the template in profiling TCR beta VDJ and CDR3. Via MiXCR, TCRdb re-called the reads, giving one row per CDR3 protein. This sample yields 150,000 to 200,000 distinct CDR3 sequences, of which roughly half are seen a single time; under 2% belongs to the top ten. Material: sorted CD4+, CD8+, or CD8+CD57+ T cells (not recorded which) from PBMCs. This receptor was identified in a human donor with aplastic anemia.

CDR3 protein: CASSLALDRDSGNTIYF. The CDR3 bases are TGCGCCAGCAGCTTGGCCCTGGACAGGGACTCTGGAAACACCATATATTTT. The chain links TRBV5-1 to TRBJ1-3, with 8 bases identical to TRBD1. The CDR3 has 17 residues. The J segment lost 0 bases and the V segment lost 0 bases, leaving 5 bases of the junction unmatched. From germline, CDR1 is SGHRS and CDR2 YFSETQ.